Below, 21 T cell receptor beta chains from the same sample are listed, as sequenced in a study of OX40 agonist ivuxolimab in advanced cancers. Assay used: immunoSEQ multiplex PCR; TCRdb lists only in-frame clones, some missing. The table records about 69,000 clones, 70% to 90% of them present only once. The sample was CD4+ or CD8+ T cells sorted from blood, taken in a trial of the OX40 agonist ivuxolimab. Receptors were obtained from an adult with an advanced solid tumor such as melanoma, head and neck, liver or kidney cancer.

V is TRBV28 and J is TRBJ2-2, with D uncertain. The germline V gene has CDR1 MDHEN and CDR2 SYDVKM. The germline V and J ends were trimmed by 9 bases and 0 bases, with 8 bases remaining between them. The CDR3 sequence is 13 residues long. The CDR3 sequence: CASELSNTGELFF. In nucleotides, the CDR3 is TGTGCCAGTGAGCTTTCGAACACCGGGGAGCTGTTTTTT.

This sequence joins TRBV5-4 and TRBJ2-3, with 9 bases that match TRBD1. The length of the CDR3 is 13 residues. CDR1 and CDR2 from the germline V gene are SGHNT and YYREEE (reference sequence). With V trimmed by 7 bases and J by 6 bases, 6 bases remained unmatched. The CDR3 protein is CASWGQGTDTQYF. Written as DNA, the CDR3 is TGTGCCAGCTGGGGACAGGGAACGGATACGCAGTATTTT. The complete variable domain, with remaining parts taken from reference TRBV5-4 and TRBJ2-3, reads ETGVTQSPTHLIKTRGQQVTLRCSSQSGHNTVSWYQQALGQGPQFIFQYYREEENGRGNFPPRFSGLQFPNYSSELNVNALELDDSALYLCASWGQGTDTQYFGPGTRLTVL.

This clone is a singleton in its sample. V usage is TRBV4-2 and J usage is TRBJ1-1, with 10 bases aligning to TRBD1. Trimming removed 4 bases from V and 3 bases from J; junction bases left unmatched: 8. CDR1 LGHNA and CDR2 YNFKEQ come from the germline V gene. CDR3 size: 16 residues. The CDR3 DNA reads TGTGCCAGCAGCCTCCGGGACAGGGGAAGGGACACTGAAGCTTTCTTT. Translated, it gives CASSLRDRGRDTEAFF.

The chain links TRBV30 to TRBJ1-5, with 8 bases that match TRBD1. V lost 4 bases, J lost 5 bases, and 4 bases stayed unmatched. The CDR3 length is 13 residues. Germline CDR1 reads GTSNPN; CDR2 reads SVGIG (reference sequence). The CDR3 is CAWTGGFDQPQHF. The CDR3 nucleotides are TGTGCCTGGACAGGGGGCTTCGATCAGCCCCAGCATTTT. The complete variable domain, with remaining parts taken from reference TRBV30 and TRBJ1-5, reads SQTIHQWPATLVQPVGSPLSLECTVEGTSNPNLYWYRQAAGRGLQLLFYSVGIGQISSEVPQNLSASRPQDRQFILSSKKLLLSDSGFYLCAWTGGFDQPQHFGDGTRLSIL.

The chain employs TRBV27 and TRBJ2-5, with a tentative D call TRBD2 (6 bases). V was shortened by 4 bases and J by 4 bases, with 10 bases between the two germline ends. Germline CDR1 MNHEY, CDR2 SMNVEV (reference sequence). The CDR3 loop spans 13 amino acids. The CDR3, as DNA: TGTGCCAGCAGTTCCTCTAGCGTAGAGACCCAGTACTTC. Translating gives CASSSSSVETQYF.

V gene TRBV20-1 combines with J gene TRBJ2-5; the D is unclear. From germline, CDR1 is DFQATT and CDR2 SNEGSKA (reference sequence). The CDR3 extends over 11 amino acids. Trimming shortened V by 5 bases and J by 4 bases, and 8 bases separated the two germline ends. The CDR3 reads CSAPVGETQYF. The CDR3 bases are TGCAGTGCTCCCGTGGGAGAGACCCAGTACTTC.

The chain is built from TRBV7-2 and TRBJ2-1; no firm D call. Trimming cost V 0 bases and J 8 bases, with 8 bases left between them. This CDR3 is built from 13 residues. Germline loops: CDR1 SGHTA, CDR2 FQGNSA. CDR3 bases: TGTGCCAGCAGCTTAGCACTCGCCGATGAGCAGTTCTTC. This sequence encodes CASSLALADEQFF. The entire variable domain, with the rest obtained from reference TRBV7-2 and TRBJ2-1, is as follows: GAGVSQSPSNKVTEKGKDVELRCDPISGHTALYWYRQSLGQGLEFLIYFQGNSAPDKSGLPSDRFSAERTGGSVSTLTIQRTQQEDSAVYLCASSLALADEQFFGPGTRLTVL.

The rearrangement uses TRBV13 and TRBJ2-3; 8 bases agree with TRBD2. CDR1 is PRHDT and CDR2 is FYEKMQ in the germline V gene (reference sequence). J lost 6 bases, V lost 6 bases, and 5 bases had no gene match. The CDR3 totals 13 residues. In DNA, the CDR3 is TGTGCCAGCAGAAGCGGGAGTGCTGATACGCAGTATTTT. It translates to CASRSGSADTQYF.

The genes are TRBV7-3 and TRBJ1-2; possibly TRBD1 for D (5 bases). Trimming cost V 5 bases and J 3 bases, with 13 bases left between them. CDR1 and CDR2 (germline): SGHTA, FQGTGA. This CDR3 is built from 14 residues. CDR3 sequence reads: CASSLIPGYYGYTF. The CDR3 DNA reads as TGTGCCAGCAGCCTCATCCCAGGGTACTATGGCTACACCTTC.

The V and J genes are TRBV7-9 and TRBJ2-1, with unresolved D. Per the germline V gene, CDR1 is SEHNR and CDR2 is FQNEAQ (reference sequence). There are 18 residues in the CDR3. The V end lost 2 bases, the J end lost 2 bases, and 19 bases lay between the germline ends. CDR3 DNA sequence: TGTGCCAGCAGCTTACAGACCGACCCGATTGGAACCTACAATGAGCAGTTCTTC. Translation gives CASSLQTDPIGTYNEQFF.

V and J are TRBV18 and TRBJ2-5, with 7 bases identical to TRBD2. The V gene's germline CDR1 is KGHSH and CDR2 LQKENI. The CDR3 consists of 14 residues. Trimming cost V 3 bases and J 3 bases; bases outside gene matches: 4. The CDR3 DNA sequence: TGTGCCAGCTCACCGCCTAGCGGAGAAGAGACCCAGTACTTC. Residues: CASSPPSGEETQYF. Full variable domain (rest looked up from reference TRBV18 and TRBJ2-5): NAGVMQNPRHLVRRRGQEARLRCSPMKGHSHVYWYRQLPEEGLKFMVYLQKENIIDESGMPKERFSAEFPKEGPSILRIQQVVRGDSAAYFCASSPPSGEETQYFGPGTRLLVL.

The genes are TRBV6-1 and TRBJ2-5; 12 bases line up with TRBD1. V dropped 10 bases and J dropped 4; count of bases not matched to a gene: 7. Germline V lookup: CDR1 MNHNS, CDR2 SASEGT. This CDR3 comprises 14 residues. As DNA, the CDR3 is TGTGCCACCACCGGGACAGGGGGCTTAGAGACCCAGTACTTC. Its protein product is CATTGTGGLETQYF.

V gene TRBV6-6 combines with J gene TRBJ1-2; 8 bases match TRBD1. This CDR3 comprises 14 residues. CDR1 is MNHNY and CDR2 is SVGAGI in the germline V gene (reference sequence). V lost 4 bases, J lost 3 bases, and 4 bases stayed unmatched. The CDR3 coding sequence is TGTGCCAGCAGTTGGGACAGGTCTTACTATGGCTACACCTTC. Translation: CASSWDRSYYGYTF.

This chain uses TRBV27 with TRBJ1-1; no clear D. V lost 3 bases and J lost 2, with 13 bases in between. Germline CDR1 MNHEY, CDR2 SMNVEV (reference sequence). This CDR3 region has 15 residues. The CDR3 loop reads CASSFDRGSNTEAFF. For the CDR3, the DNA is TGTGCCAGCAGTTTCGATCGGGGATCAAACACTGAAGCTTTCTTT.

This rearrangement joins TRBV19 to TRBJ2-3; D gene unclear. Trimming stripped 5 bases from V and 4 bases from J, with 16 bases between. The CDR3 sequence is 15 residues long. From germline, CDR1 is LNHDA and CDR2 SQIVND (reference sequence). CDR3 residues: CASSYKTYSSDTQYF. CDR3 sequence (DNA): TGTGCCAGTAGTTACAAGACCTACAGCTCAGATACGCAGTATTTT.

The J gene is TRBJ1-5, the V gene TRBV28; 7 bases fit TRBD1. V shed 8 bases, J shed 4 bases, and the junction held 8 bases outside the gene matches. The CDR3 totals 14 residues. Germline lookup yields CDR1 MDHEN and CDR2 SYDVKM. In DNA form, the CDR3 reads TGTGCCAGCGTTCAGGGGACAGCTAATCAGCCCCAGCATTTT. It is translated as CASVQGTANQPQHF.

The V gene is TRBV10-3, the J gene TRBJ2-1, with D perhaps being TRBD1 or TRBD2 (5 bases each). Trimming removed 0 bases from V and 12 bases from J, with 12 bases in between. Germline V gives CDR1 ENHRY, CDR2 SYGVKD. The CDR3 has 13 amino acids. The CDR3 loop reads CAISESAGSGQFF. CDR3 DNA: TGTGCCATCAGTGAGTCAGCAGGGAGCGGGCAGTTCTTC.

The CDR3 spells CASSWGLAGGWEQFF. In DNA form, the CDR3 reads TGTGCCAGCAGCTGGGGACTAGCGGGAGGGTGGGAGCAGTTCTTC. V gene TRBV5-4 combines with J gene TRBJ2-1; 16 bases agree with TRBD2. The V segment lost 3 bases and the J segment 10 bases; nucleotides outside the gene matches: 4. Looked up from germline, CDR1 is SGHNT and CDR2 is YYREEE (reference sequence). The CDR3 is 15 amino acids. The full variable domain, rest sourced from reference TRBV5-4 and TRBJ2-1, is ETGVTQSPTHLIKTRGQQVTLRCSSQSGHNTVSWYQQALGQGPQFIFQYYREEENGRGNFPPRFSGLQFPNYSSELNVNALELDDSALYLCASSWGLAGGWEQFFGPGTRLTVL.

V gene TRBV5-4 combines with J gene TRBJ1-5; 7 bases line up with TRBD1. The V and J ends lost 4 bases and 6 bases, in that order; junction bases with no gene match: 7. CDR3 length: 14 amino acids. CDR1 is SGHNT and CDR2 is YYREEE in the germline V gene (reference sequence). The CDR3 region has the DNA TGTGCCAGCAGCCCCGACAGGGTAGGTCAGCCCCAGCATTTT. Amino acid sequence: CASSPDRVGQPQHF.

V and J are TRBV29-1 and TRBJ2-1, with 7 bases fitting TRBD1. J lost 5 bases, V lost 6 bases, and 4 bases had no gene match. This CDR3 is built from 12 residues. Germline V gives CDR1 SQVTM, CDR2 ANQGSEA. CDR3 nucleotide sequence: TGCAGCGTGAAGGGACAGAACAATGAGCAGTTCTTC. Translating it yields CSVKGQNNEQFF.

The chain uses TRBV28 and TRBJ2-7, with TRBD1 matching over 9 bases. The CDR3 has 17 residues. CDR1 MDHEN and CDR2 SYDVKM come from the germline V gene. V lost 5 bases to trimming and J lost 0 bases; unmatched junction nucleotides: 11. The CDR3: CASSPRMTGGNSYEQYF. For the CDR3, the DNA is TGTGCCAGCAGTCCAAGAATGACAGGGGGGAACTCCTACGAGCAGTACTTC.